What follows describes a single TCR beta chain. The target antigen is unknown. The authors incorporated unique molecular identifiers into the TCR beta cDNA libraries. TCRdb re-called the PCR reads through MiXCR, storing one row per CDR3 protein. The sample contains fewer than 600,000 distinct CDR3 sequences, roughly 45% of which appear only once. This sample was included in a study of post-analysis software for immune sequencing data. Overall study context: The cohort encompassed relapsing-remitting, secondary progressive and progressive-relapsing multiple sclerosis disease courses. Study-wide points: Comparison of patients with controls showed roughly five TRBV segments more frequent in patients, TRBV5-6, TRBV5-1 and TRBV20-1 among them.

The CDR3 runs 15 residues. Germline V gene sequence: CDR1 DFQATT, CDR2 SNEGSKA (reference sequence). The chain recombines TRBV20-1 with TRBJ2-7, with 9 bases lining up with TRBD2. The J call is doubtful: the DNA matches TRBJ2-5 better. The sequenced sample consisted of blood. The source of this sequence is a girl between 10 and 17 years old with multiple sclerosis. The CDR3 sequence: CSASSGTSSRGTQYF. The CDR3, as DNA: TGCAGTGCTAGTAGCGGGACTAGCAGTCGAGGGACCCAGTACTTC.